What follows is one T cell receptor (beta chain) and its context. The V gene's germline CDR1 is SGHRS and CDR2 YFSETQ. The CDR3 runs to 20 residues. Trimming took 3 bases from V and 0 from J; bases not matched to a gene: 14. Authors' methods: Amplifying reference gene primers gave estimates of nucleated cell counts. Data came from immunoSEQ multiplex PCR; TCRdb stores just in-frame clones and leaves some out. The DNA gave D and trimming, while V, J and clone size come from that table. The table lists around 180,000 clones, about 91% of them singletons, with roughly 2.4% in the top ten. The sample is drawn from a study of blood T cell repertoires in COVID-19. Study at large: From the United States, Italy and Spain came samples of acute and convalescent COVID-19.

Sequenced material: PBMCs or T cells enriched from blood (not recorded which). This clonotype was obtained from a woman in her thirties or forties with acute COVID-19. The chain uses TRBV5-1 and TRBJ2-5; 13 nucleotides align to TRBD2. The CDR3 sequence is CASSSAESGLAGVYQETQYF. The CDR3 region has the DNA TGCGCCAGCAGCTCCGCTGAATCTGGACTAGCGGGGGTGTACCAAGAGACCCAGTACTTC.